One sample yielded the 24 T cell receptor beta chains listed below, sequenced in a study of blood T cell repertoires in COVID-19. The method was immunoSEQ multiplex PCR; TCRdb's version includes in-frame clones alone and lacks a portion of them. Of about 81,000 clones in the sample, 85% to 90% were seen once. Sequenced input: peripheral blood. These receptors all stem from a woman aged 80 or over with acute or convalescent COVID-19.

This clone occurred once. Written as DNA, the CDR3 is TGTGCCATCCAACCCACTAGCGGGCGGTACGAGCAGTACTTC. It encodes CAIQPTSGRYEQYF. V and J are TRBV10-3 and TRBJ2-7; 9 positions match TRBD2. J gave up 4 bases and V 8 bases, and 9 bases lay outside the gene matches. Germline loops: CDR1 ENHRY, CDR2 SYGVKD. This CDR3 is 14 amino acids long.

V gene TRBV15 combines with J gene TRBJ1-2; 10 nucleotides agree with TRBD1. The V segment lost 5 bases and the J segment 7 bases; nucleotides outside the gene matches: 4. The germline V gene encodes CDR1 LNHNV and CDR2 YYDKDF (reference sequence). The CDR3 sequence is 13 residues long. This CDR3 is CATSGDRGSGYTF. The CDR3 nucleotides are TGTGCCACCAGCGGGGACAGGGGATCTGGCTACACCTTC.

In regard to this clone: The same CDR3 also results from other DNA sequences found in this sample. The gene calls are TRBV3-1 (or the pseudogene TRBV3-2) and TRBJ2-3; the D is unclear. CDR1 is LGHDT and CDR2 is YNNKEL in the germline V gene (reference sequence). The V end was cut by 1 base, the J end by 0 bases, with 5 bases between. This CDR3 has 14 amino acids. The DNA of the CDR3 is TGTGCCAGCAGCCAAGCCGGTAGCACAGATACGCAGTATTTT. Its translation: CASSQAGSTDTQYF.

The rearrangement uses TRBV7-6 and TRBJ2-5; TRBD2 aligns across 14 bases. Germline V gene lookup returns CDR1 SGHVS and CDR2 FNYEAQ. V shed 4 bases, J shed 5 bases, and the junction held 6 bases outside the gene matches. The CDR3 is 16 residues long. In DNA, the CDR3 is TGTGCCAGCAGCTCTTCGGGACTAGCGGGAGTGGAGACCCAGTACTTC. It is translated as CASSSSGLAGVETQYF.

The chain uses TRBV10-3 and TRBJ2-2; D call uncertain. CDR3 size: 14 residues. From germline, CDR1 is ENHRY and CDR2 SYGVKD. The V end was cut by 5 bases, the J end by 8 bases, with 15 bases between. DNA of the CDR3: TGTGCCATCAGTCCCTCCCGACTTCCTGGGGAGCTGTTTTTT. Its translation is CAISPSRLPGELFF.

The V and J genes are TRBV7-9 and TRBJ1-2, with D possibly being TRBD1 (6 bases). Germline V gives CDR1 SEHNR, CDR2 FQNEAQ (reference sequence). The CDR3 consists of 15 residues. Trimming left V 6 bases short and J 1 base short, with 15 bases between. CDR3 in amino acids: CASSRAGASNYGYTF. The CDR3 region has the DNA TGTGCCAGCAGTCGCGCGGGGGCGAGTAACTATGGCTACACCTTC.

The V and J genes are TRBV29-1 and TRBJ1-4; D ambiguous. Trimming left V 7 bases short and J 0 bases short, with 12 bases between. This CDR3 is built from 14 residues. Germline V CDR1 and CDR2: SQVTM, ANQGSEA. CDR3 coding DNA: TGCAGCGCCGTTAACAAAGCAACTAATGAAAAACTGTTTTTT. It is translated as CSAVNKATNEKLFF.

CDR3: CASSKDDRESTGELFF. CDR3 sequence (DNA): TGTGCCAGCAGCAAAGATGACAGGGAAAGCACCGGGGAGCTGTTTTTT. V usage is TRBV21-1 and J usage is TRBJ2-2; the table's D call, TRBD1, was not checked against the DNA. TRBV21-1 represents a pseudogene. This CDR3 has 16 residues.

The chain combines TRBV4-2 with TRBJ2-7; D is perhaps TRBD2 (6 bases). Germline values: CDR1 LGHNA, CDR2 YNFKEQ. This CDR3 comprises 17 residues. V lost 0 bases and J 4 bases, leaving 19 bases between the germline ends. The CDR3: CASSQDKGTPDLYEQYF. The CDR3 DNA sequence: TGTGCCAGCAGCCAAGATAAGGGGACTCCCGACTTATACGAGCAGTACTTC.

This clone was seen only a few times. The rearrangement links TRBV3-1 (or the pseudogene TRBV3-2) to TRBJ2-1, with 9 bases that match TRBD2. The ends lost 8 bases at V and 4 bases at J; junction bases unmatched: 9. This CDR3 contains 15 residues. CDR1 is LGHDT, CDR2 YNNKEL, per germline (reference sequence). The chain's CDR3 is CASAEGRGGYNEQFF. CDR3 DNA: TGTGCCAGCGCCGAAGGGCGGGGGGGTTACAATGAGCAGTTCTTC.

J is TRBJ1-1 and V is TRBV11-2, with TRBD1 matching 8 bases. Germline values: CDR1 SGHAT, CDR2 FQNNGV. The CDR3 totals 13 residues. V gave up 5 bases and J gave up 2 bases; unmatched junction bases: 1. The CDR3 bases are TGTGCCAGCAGCGGACAGGGAAACACTGAAGCTTTCTTT. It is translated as CASSGQGNTEAFF.

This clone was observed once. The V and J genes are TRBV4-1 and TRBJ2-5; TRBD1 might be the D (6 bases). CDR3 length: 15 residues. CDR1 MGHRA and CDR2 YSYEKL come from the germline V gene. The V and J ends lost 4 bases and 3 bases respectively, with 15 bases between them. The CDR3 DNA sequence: TGCGCCAGCAGCCCCTCTCCGACAGGAGAAGAGACCCAGTACTTC. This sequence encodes CASSPSPTGEETQYF.

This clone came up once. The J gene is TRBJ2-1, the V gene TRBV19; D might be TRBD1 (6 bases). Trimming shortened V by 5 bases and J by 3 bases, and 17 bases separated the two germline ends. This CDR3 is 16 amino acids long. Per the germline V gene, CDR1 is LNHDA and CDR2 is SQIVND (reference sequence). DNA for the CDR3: TGTGCCAGTAGTCCCGGGGACACCGACTACTACAATGAGCAGTTCTTC. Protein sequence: CASSPGDTDYYNEQFF.

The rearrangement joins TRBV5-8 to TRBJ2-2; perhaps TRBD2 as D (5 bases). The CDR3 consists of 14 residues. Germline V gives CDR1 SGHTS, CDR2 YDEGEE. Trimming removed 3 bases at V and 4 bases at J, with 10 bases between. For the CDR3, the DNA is TGTGCCAGCAGCTCCGGACTGATCACCGGGGAGCTGTTTTTT. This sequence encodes CASSSGLITGELFF.

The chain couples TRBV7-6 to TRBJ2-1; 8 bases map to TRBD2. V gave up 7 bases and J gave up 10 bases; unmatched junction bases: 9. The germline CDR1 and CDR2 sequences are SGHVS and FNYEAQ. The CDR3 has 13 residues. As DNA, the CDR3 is TGTGCCAGCACCCCCCTGGTAGCGGGGGAGCAGTTCTTC. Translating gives CASTPLVAGEQFF.

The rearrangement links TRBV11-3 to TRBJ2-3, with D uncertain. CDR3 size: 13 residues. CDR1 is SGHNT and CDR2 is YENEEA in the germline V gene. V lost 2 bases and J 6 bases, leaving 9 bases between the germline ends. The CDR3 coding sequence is TGTGCCAGCAGCTTATGGAGCCCTGATACGCAGTATTTT. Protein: CASSLWSPDTQYF.

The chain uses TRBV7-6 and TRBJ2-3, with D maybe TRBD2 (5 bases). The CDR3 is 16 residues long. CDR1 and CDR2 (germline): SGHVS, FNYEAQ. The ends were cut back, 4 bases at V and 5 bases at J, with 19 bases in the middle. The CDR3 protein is CASSSGRSQAGDTQYF. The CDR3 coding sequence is TGTGCCAGCAGCTCTGGTCGGTCTCAGGCGGGAGATACGCAGTATTTT.

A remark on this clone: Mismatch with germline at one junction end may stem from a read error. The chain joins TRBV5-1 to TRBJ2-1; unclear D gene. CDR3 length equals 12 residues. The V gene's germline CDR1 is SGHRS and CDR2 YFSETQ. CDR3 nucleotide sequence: TGCGCCAGCCGCTTGGTCACAAATGAGCAGTTCTTC. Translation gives CASRLVTNEQFF.

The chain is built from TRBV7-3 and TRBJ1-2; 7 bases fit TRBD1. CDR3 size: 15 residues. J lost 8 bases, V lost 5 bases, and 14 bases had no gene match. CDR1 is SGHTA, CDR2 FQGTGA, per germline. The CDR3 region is CASSETGNGLRGYTF. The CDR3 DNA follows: TGTGCCAGCAGCGAGACAGGGAATGGCTTGCGGGGCTACACCTTC.

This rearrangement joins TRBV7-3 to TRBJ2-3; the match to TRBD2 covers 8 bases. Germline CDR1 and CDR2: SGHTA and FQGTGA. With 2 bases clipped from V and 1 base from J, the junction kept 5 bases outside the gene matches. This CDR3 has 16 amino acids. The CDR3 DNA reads TGTGCCAGCAGCTTAGCCAGCGGGGGACGCACAGATACGCAGTATTTT. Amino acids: CASSLASGGRTDTQYF. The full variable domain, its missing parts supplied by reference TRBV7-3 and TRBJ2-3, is GAGVSQTPSNKVTEKGKYVELRCDPISGHTALYWYRQSLGQGPEFLIYFQGTGAADDSGLPNDRFFAVRPEGSVSTLKIQRTERGDSAVYLCASSLASGGRTDTQYFGPGTRLTVL.

The CDR3 reads CASSQETGRSTEAFF. The DNA for the CDR3 is TGTGCCAGCAGCCAAGAGACAGGGAGAAGCACTGAAGCTTTCTTT. The J gene is TRBJ1-1, the V gene TRBV4-2; 7 bases are shared with TRBD1. Germline-derived CDR1 and CDR2 are LGHNA and YNFKEQ. J was trimmed by 4 bases and V by 0 bases; bases with no gene match: 5. The CDR3 sequence is 15 residues long.

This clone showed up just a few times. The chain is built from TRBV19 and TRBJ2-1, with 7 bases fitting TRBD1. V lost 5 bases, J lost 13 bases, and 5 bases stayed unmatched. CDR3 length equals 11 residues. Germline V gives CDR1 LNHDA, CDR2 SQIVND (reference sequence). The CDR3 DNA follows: TGTGCCAGTAGTGTGGGACAGAATCAGTTCTTC. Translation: CASSVGQNQFF.

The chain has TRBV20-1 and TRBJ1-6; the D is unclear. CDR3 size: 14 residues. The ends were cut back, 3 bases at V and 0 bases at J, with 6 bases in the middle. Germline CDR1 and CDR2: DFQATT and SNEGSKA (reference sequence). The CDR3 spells CSASASSYNSPLHF. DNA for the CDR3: TGCAGTGCTAGTGCGAGCTCCTATAATTCACCCCTCCACTTT.

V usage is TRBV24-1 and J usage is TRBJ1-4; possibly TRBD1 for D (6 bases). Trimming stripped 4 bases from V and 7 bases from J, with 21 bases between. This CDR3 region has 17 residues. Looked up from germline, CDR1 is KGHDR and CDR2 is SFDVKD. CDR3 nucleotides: TGTGCCACCAGTGAAACTTTTACAGGGCGTTTGGCTGAAAAACTGTTTTTT. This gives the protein CATSETFTGRLAEKLFF.